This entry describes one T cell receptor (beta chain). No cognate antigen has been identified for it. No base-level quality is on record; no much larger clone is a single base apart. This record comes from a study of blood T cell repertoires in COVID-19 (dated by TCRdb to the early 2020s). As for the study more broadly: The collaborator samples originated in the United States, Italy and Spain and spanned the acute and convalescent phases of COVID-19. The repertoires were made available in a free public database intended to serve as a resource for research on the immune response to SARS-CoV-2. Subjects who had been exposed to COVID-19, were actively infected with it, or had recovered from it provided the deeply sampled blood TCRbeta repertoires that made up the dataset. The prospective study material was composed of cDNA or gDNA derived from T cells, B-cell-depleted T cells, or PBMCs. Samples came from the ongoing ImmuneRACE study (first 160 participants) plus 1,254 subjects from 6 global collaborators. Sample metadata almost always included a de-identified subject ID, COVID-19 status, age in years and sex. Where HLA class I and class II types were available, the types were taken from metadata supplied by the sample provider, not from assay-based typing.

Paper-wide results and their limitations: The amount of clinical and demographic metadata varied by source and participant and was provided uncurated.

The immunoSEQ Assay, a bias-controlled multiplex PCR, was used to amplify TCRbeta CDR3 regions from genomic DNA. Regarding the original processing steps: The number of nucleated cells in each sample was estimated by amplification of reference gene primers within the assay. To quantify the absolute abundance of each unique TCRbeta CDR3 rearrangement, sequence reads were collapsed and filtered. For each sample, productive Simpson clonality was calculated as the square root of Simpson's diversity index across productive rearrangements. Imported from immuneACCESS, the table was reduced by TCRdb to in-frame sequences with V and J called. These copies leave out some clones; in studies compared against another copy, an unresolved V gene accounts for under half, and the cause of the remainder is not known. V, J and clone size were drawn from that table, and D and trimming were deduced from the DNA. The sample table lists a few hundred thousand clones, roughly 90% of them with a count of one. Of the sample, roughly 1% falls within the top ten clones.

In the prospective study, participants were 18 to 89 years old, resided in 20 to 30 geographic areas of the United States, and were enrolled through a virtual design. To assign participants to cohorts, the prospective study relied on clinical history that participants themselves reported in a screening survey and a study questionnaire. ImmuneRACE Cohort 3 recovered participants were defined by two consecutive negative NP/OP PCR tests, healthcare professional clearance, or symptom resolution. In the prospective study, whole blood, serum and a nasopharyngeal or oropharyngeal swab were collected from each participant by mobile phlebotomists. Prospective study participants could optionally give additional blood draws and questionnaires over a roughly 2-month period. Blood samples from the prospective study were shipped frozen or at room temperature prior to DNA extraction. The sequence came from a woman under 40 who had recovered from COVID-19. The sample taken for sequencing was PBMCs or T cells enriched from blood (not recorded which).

CDR3 protein: CASSLQAGGKAEAFF. In nucleotides, the sequence is TGTGCCAGCAGTTTACAGGCAGGGGGGAAAGCTGAAGCTTTCTTT. Rearrangement joined TRBV28 to TRBJ1-1; 7 junctional bases match TRBD1. The CDR3 covers 15 residues, taking in both the cysteine and the phenylalanine. The CDR3 DNA has 45 bases and is translated from base 1. V has 2 bases trimmed and J has 6 bases trimmed; junction bases matching no gene number 9. Per the germline V gene, MDHEN is the CDR1 and SYDVKM is the CDR2.